This T cell receptor (beta chain) appears in the sequencing data of a study of cytomegalovirus exposure and HLA in healthy donors. Study-wide points: Excluded were some V segments that proved indistinguishable, including TRBV6-2 and TRBV6-3. In vitro, three CMV-associated chains proved specific for CMV antigens.

V gave up 0 bases and J gave up 2 bases, with 13 bases separating them. The CDR3 length is 16 residues. CDR1 is WNHNN, CDR2 SYGVQD, per germline (reference sequence). In this sample, this clone turned up once. Its antigen is unknown. The PCR ran on 60 Vbeta and 13 Jbeta primers. Only in-frame clones appear in the TCRdb table, and some are missing; sequencing was by immunoSEQ multiplex PCR. The sample has fewer than 150,000 clones; 80% are singletons. The clonotype was recovered from a man in his forties in good health and CMV-seropositive. This rearrangement joins TRBV10-1 to TRBJ2-5, with D possibly being TRBD2 (7 bases). The sample consisted of PBMCs. The CDR3 sequence: CASSESKAGAQETQYF. The CDR3 region has the DNA TGCGCCAGCAGTGAGTCTAAGGCGGGGGCGCAAGAGACCCAGTACTTC.